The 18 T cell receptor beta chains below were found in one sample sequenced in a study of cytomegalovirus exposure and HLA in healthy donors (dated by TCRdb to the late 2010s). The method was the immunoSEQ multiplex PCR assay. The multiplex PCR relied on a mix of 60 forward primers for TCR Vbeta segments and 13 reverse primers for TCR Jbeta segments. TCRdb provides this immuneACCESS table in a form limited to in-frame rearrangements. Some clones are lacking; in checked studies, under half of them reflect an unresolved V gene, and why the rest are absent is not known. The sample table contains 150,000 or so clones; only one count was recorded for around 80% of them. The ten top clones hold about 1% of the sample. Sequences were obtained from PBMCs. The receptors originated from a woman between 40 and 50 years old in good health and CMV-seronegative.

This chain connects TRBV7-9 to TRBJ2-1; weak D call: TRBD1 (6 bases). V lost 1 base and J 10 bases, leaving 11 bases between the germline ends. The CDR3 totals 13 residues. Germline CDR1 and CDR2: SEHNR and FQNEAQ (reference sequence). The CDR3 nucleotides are TGTGCCAGCAGCTTAGACAGGGTGAGAGAGCAGTTCTTC. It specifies CASSLDRVREQFF.

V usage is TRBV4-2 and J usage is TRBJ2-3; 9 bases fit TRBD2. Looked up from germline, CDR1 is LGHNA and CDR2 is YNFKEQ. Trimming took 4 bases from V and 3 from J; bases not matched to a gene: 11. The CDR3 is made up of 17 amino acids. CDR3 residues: CASSPSYRSGGTDTQYF. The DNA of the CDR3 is TGTGCCAGCAGCCCCAGTTATAGGAGCGGGGGGACAGATACGCAGTATTTT.

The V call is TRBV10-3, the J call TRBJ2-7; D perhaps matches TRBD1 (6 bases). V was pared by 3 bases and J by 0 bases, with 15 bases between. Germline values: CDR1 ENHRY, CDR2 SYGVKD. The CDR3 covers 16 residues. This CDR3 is CAISDESYRASYEQYF. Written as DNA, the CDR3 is TGTGCCATCAGTGACGAATCCTACAGGGCCTCCTACGAGCAGTACTTC.

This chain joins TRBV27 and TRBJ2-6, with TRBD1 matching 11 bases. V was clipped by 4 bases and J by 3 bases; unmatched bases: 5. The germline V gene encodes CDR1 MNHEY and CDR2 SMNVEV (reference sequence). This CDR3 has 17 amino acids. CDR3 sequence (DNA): TGTGCCAGCAGTTACGGACAGGGGGCGCGTGGGGCCAACGTCCTGACTTTC. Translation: CASSYGQGARGANVLTF.

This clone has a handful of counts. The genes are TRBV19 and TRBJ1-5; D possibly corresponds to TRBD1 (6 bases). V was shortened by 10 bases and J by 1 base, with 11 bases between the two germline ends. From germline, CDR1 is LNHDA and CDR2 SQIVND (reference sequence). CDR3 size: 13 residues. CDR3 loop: CATQGNSNQPQHF. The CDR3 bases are TGTGCCACCCAGGGGAACAGCAATCAGCCCCAGCATTTT.

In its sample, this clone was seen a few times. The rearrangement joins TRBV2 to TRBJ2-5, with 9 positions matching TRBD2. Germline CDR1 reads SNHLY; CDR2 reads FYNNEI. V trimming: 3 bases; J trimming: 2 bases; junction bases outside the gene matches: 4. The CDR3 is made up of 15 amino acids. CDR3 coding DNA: TGTGCCAGCAGTGATCAGCGGGGGGCACAAGAGACCCAGTACTTC. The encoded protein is CASSDQRGAQETQYF.

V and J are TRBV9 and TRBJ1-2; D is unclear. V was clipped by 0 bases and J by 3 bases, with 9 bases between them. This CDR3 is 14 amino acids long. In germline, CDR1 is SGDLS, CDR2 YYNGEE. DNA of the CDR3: TGTGCCAGCAGCGTAGGGCGGGGTGACTATGGCTACACCTTC. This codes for CASSVGRGDYGYTF.

CDR3 in amino acids: CASTLDRGNTEAFF. CDR3 bases: TGTGCCAGCACCTTGGACAGGGGGAACACTGAAGCTTTCTTT. This chain uses TRBV6-1 with TRBJ1-1; 9 nucleotides agree with TRBD1. Unmatched junction bases numbered 4, after V lost 7 bases and J lost 1 base. The CDR3 covers 14 residues. CDR1 and CDR2 (germline): MNHNS, SASEGT.

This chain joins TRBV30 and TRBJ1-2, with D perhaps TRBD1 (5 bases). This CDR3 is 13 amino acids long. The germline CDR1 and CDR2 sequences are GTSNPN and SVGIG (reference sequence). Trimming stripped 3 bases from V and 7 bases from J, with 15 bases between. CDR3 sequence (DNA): TGTGCCTGGAGACCTAGGGGATCGGGTGGCTACACCTTC. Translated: CAWRPRGSGGYTF.

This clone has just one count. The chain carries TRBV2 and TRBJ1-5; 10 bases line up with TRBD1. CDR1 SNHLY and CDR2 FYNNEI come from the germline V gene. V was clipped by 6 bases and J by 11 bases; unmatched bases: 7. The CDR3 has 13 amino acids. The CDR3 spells CASRGTGEWTQHF. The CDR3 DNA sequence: TGTGCCAGCAGGGGGACAGGGGAATGGACCCAGCATTTT.

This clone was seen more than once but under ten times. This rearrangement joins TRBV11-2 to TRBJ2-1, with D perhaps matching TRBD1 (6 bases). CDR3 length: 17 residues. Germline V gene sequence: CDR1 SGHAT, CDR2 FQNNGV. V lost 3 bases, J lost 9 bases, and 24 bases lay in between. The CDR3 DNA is TGTGCCAGCAGCTTGGGGGACGGGACAAAGTGGAGACGTGAGCAGTTCTTC. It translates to CASSLGDGTKWRREQFF.

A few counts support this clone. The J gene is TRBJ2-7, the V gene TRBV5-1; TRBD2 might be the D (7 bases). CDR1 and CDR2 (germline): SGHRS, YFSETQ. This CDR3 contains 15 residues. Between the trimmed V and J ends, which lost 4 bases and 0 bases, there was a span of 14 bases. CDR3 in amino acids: CASSRGGGVSYEQYF. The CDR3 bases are TGCGCCAGCAGCAGGGGGGGCGGAGTCTCCTACGAGCAGTACTTC.

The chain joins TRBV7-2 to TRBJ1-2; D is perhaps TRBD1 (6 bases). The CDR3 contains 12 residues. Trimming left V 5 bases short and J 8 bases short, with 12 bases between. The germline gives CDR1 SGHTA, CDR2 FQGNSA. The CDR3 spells CASSPRQAGYTF. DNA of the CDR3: TGTGCCAGCAGCCCCCGACAGGCGGGCTACACCTTC.

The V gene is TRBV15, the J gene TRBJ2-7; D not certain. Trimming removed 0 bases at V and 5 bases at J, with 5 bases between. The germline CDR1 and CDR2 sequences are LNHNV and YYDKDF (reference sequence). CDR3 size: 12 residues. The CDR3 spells CATSRDRNEQYF. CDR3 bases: TGTGCCACCAGCAGAGATAGAAACGAGCAGTACTTC.

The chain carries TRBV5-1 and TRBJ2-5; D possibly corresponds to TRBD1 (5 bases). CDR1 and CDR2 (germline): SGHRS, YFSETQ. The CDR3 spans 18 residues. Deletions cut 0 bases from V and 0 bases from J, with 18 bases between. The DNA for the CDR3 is TGCGCCAGCAGCTTGGGGGGCCTAGGAAAGGGGTACCAAGAGACCCAGTACTTC. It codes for CASSLGGLGKGYQETQYF.

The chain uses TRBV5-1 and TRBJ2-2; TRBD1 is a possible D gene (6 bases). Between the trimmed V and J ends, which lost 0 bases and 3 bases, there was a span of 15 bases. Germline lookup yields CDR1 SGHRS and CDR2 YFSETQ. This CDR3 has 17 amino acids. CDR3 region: CASSLALTGFDTGELFF. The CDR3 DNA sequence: TGCGCCAGCAGCTTGGCCTTAACAGGGTTTGACACCGGGGAGCTGTTTTTT.

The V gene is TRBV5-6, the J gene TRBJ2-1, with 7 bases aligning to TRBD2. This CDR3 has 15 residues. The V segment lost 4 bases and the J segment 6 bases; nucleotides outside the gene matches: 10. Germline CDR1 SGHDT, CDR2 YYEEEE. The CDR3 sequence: CASSLGGGTFNEQFF. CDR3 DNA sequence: TGTGCCAGCAGCCTGGGGGGAGGGACCTTCAATGAGCAGTTCTTC.

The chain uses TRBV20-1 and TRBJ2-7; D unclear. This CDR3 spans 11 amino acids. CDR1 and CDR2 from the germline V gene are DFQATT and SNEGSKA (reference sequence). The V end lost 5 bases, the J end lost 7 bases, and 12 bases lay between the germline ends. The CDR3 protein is CSARRGKEQYF. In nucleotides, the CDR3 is TGCAGTGCTCGACGCGGTAAAGAGCAGTACTTC.